The clone carrying this T cell receptor (beta chain) occurred a few times. The antigen is unknown. This CDR3 has 12 amino acids. CDR1 LGHNA and CDR2 YNFKEQ come from the germline V gene. Trimming pared 7 bases from V and 9 bases from J, leaving 13 bases between. These data belong to a study of T-cell memory formation after mild COVID-19. Study-wide results and caveats: Balance between CD4 and CD8 was seen in clones contracting day 15 to 85, and a CD4+ lean was seen in later expanders. Several responding clones turned up in pre-infection memory, indicating that cross-reactive memory may have taken part.

One entry per CDR3 protein results from TCRdb running MiXCR on the 5' RACE reads. The table has tens of thousands of distinct CDR3 sequences, over 12% seen once. The material sequenced was PBMCs or a T cell subset sorted from them (not recorded which). The clonotype comes from a man aged 18 to 29 who had mild COVID-19 (a few samples of this study predate the infection). Cell type and time point are not known. The genes are TRBV4-2 and TRBJ2-1; D call uncertain. CDR3 in amino acids: CASTFGPGEQFF. DNA for the CDR3: TGTGCCAGCACCTTTGGGCCGGGTGAGCAGTTCTTC.